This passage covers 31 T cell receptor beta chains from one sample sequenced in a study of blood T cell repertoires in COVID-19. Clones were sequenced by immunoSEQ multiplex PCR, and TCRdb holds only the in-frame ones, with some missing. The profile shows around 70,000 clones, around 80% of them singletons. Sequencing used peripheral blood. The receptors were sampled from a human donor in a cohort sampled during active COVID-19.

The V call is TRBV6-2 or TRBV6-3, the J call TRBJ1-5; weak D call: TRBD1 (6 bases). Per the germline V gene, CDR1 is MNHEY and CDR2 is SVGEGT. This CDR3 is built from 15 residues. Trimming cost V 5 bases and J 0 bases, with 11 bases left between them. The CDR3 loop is CASSTGTYSNQPQHF. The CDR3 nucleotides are TGTGCCAGCAGTACCGGGACATATAGCAATCAGCCCCAGCATTTT.

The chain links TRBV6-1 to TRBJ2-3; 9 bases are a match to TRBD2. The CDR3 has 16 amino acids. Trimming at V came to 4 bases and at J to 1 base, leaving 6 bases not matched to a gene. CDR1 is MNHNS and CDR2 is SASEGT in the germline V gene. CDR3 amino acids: CASSGPERGGTDTQYF. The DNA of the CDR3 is TGTGCCAGCAGTGGTCCTGAGCGGGGGGGCACAGATACGCAGTATTTT.

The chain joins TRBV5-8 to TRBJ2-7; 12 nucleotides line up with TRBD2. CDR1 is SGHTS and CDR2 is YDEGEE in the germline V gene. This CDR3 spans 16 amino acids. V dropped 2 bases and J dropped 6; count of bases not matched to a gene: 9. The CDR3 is CASSFVLAGGSLEQYF. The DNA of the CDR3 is TGTGCCAGCAGCTTTGTACTAGCGGGAGGTTCCCTCGAGCAGTACTTC.

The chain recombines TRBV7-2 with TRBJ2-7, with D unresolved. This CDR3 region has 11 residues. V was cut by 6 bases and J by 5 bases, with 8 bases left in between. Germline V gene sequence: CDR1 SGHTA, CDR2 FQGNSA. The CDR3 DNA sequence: TGTGCCAGCAGTCCCCTTCACGAGCAGTACTTC. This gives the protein CASSPLHEQYF.

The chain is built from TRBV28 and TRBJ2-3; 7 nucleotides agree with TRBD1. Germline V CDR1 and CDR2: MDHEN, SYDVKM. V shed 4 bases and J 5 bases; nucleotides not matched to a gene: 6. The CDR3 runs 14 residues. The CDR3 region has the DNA TGTGCCAGCAGTTCGACAGGGAGTGGAGATACGCAGTATTTT. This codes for CASSSTGSGDTQYF.

This chain's CDR3 is CASSQEGGRAQETQYF. Written as DNA, the CDR3 is TGCGCCAGCAGCCAAGAGGGCGGGAGGGCCCAAGAGACCCAGTACTTC. The chain has TRBV4-3 and TRBJ2-5; 9 bases match TRBD2. The CDR3 sequence is 16 residues long. V dropped 0 bases and J dropped 1; count of bases not matched to a gene: 3. Germline lookup yields CDR1 LGHNA and CDR2 YSLEER.

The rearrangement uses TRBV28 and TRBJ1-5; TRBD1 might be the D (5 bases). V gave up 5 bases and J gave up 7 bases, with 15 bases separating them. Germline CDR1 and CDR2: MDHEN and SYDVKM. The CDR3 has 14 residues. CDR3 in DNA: TGTGCCAGCAGTCGGCACTCGGGGGACCAGCCCCAGCATTTT. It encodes CASSRHSGDQPQHF.

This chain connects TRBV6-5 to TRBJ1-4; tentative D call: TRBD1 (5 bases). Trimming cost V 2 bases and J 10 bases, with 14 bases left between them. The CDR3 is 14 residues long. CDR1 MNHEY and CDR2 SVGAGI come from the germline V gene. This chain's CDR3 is CASSYGGSSGKLFF. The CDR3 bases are TGTGCCAGCAGTTACGGGGGGAGTTCAGGAAAACTGTTTTTT.

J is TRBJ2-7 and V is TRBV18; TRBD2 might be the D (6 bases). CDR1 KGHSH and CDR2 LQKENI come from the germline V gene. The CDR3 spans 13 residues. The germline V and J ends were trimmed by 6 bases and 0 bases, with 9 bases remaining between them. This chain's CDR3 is CASSRDRSYEQYF. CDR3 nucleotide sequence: TGTGCCAGCTCGCGGGACCGCTCCTACGAGCAGTACTTC.

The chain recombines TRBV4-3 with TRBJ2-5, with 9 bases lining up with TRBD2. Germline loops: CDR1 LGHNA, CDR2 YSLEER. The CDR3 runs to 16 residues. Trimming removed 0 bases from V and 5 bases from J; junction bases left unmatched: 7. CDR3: CASSQEEIAGAETQYF. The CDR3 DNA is TGCGCCAGCAGCCAAGAGGAAATAGCGGGAGCGGAGACCCAGTACTTC.

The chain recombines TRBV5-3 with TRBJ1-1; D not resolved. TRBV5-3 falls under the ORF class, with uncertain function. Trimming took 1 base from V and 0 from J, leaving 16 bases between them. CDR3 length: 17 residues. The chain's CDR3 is CARSLSQHLDLNTEAFF. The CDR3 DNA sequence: TGTGCCAGAAGCTTGTCACAGCACCTCGATTTGAACACTGAAGCTTTCTTT.

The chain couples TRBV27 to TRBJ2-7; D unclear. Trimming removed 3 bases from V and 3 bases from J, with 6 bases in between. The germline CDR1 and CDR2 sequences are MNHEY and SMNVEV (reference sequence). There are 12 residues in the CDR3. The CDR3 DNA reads TGTGCCAGCAGTTTCAGTGGCTACGAGCAGTACTTC. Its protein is CASSFSGYEQYF.

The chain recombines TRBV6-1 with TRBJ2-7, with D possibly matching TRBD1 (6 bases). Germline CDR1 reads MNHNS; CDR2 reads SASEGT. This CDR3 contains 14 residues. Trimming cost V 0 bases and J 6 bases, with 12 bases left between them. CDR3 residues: CASSEARQVGEQYF. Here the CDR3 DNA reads TGTGCCAGCAGTGAAGCTCGACAGGTTGGCGAGCAGTACTTC.

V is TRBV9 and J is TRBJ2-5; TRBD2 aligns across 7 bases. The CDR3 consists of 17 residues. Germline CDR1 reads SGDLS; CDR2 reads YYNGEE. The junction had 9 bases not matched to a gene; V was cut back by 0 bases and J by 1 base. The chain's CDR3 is CASSVALSGEGQETQYF. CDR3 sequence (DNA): TGTGCCAGCAGCGTAGCCTTATCCGGGGAGGGCCAAGAGACCCAGTACTTC.

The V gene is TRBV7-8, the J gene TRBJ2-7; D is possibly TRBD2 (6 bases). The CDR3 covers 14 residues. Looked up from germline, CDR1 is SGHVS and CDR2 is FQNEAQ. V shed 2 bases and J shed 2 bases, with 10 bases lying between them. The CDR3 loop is CASSLLPGAYEQYF. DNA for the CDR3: TGTGCCAGCAGCTTATTACCGGGAGCCTACGAGCAGTACTTC. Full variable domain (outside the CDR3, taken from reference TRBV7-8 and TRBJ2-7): GAGVSQSPRYKVAKRGQDVALRCDPISGHVSLFWYQQALGQGPEFLTYFQNEAQLDKSGLPSDRFFAERPEGSVSTLKIQRTQQEDSAVYLCASSLLPGAYEQYFGPGTRLTVT.

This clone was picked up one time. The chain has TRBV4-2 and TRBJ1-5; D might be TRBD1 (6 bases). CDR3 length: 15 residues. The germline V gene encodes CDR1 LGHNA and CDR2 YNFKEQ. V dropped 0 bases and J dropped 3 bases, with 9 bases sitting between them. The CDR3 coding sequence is TGTGCCAGCAGCCAAGATGGACAGCCCAATCAGCCCCAGCATTTT. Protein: CASSQDGQPNQPQHF.

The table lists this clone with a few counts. CDR3 bases: TGCAGTGCTAGTAGCGTGTACTACGAGCAGTACTTC. It translates to CSASSVYYEQYF. This chain connects TRBV20-1 to TRBJ2-7; maybe TRBD2 (5 bases). V was shortened by 3 bases and J by 3 bases, with 9 bases between the two germline ends. CDR1 is DFQATT, CDR2 SNEGSKA, per germline (reference sequence). This CDR3 has 12 amino acids.

DNA of the CDR3: TGCGCCAGCAGCCAAGGGGGGGTAGCGGGGGACTACGAGCAGTACTTC. Its translation is CASSQGGVAGDYEQYF. This chain links TRBV4-3 with TRBJ2-7; 9 bases are shared with TRBD2. After removal of 1 base from V and 3 bases from J, the junction contained 7 bases not matched to a gene. The germline gives CDR1 LGHNA, CDR2 YSLEER. The CDR3 spans 16 residues.

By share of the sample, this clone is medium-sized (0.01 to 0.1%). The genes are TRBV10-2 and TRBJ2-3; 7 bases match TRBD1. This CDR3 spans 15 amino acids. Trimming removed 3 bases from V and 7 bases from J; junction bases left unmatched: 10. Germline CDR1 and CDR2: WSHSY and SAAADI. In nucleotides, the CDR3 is TGCGCCAGCAGTGACAGGACAGGCCAATTAAATACGCAGTATTTT. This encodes CASSDRTGQLNTQYF.

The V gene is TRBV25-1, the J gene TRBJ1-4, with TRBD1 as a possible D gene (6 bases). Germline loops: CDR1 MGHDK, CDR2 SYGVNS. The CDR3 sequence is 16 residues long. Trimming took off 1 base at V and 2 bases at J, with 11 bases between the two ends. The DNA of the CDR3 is TGTGCCAGCAGTGAATCGACAGGCGCTACTAATGAAAAACTGTTTTTT. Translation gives CASSESTGATNEKLFF.

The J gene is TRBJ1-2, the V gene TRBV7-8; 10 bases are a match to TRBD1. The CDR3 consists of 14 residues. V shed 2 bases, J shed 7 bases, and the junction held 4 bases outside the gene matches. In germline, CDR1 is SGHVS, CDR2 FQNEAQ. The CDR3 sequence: CASSLRDRGSGYTF. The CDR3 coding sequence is TGTGCCAGCAGCTTACGGGACAGGGGTTCTGGCTACACCTTC.

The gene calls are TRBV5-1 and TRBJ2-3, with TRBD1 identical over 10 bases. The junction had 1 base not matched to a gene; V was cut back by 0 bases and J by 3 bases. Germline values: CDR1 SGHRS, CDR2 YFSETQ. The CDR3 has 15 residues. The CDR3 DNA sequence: TGCGCCAGCAGCTTGGGGACAGGGGGGACAGATACGCAGTATTTT. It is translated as CASSLGTGGTDTQYF.

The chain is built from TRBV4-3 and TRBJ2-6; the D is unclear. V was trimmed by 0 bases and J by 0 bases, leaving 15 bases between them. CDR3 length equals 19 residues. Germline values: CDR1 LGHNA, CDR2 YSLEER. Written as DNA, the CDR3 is TGCGCCAGCAGCCAAGAAAGAGTGGTTGCCAACTCTGGGGCCAACGTCCTGACTTTC. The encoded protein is CASSQERVVANSGANVLTF.

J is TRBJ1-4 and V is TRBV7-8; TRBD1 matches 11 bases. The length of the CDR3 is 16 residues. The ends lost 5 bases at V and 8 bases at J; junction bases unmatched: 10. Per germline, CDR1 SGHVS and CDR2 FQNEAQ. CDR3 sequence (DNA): TGTGCCAGCAGCCCAGGGACAGGGGGGATTTGGGAAAAACTGTTTTTT. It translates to CASSPGTGGIWEKLFF.

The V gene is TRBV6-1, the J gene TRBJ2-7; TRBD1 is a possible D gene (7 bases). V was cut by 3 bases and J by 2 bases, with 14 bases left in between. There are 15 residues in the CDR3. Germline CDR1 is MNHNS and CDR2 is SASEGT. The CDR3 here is CASSDQTRGPYEQYF. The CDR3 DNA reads TGTGCCAGCAGTGACCAGACTAGGGGGCCCTACGAGCAGTACTTC.

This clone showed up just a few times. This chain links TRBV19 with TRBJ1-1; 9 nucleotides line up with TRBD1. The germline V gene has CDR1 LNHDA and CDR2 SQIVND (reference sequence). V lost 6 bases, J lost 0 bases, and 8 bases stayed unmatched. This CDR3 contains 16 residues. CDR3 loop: CASRWTGEPMNTEAFF. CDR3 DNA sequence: TGTGCCAGTAGATGGACAGGGGAGCCGATGAACACTGAAGCTTTCTTT.

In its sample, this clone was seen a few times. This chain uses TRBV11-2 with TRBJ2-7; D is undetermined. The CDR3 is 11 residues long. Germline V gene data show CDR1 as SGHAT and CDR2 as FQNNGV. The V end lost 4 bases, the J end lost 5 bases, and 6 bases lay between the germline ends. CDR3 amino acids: CASSSLDEQYF. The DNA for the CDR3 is TGTGCCAGCAGCTCCCTAGACGAGCAGTACTTC.

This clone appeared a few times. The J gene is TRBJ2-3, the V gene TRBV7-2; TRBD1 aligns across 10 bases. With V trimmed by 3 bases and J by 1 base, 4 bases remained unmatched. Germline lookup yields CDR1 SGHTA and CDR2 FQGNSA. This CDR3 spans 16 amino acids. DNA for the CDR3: TGTGCCAGCAGCTTGACAGGGGGCGCCGGCACAGATACGCAGTATTTT. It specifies CASSLTGGAGTDTQYF.

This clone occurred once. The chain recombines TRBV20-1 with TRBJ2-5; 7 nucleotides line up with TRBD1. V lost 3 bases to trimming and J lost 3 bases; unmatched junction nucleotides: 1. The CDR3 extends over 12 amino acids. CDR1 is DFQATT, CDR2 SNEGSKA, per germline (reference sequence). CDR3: CSASGQEETQYF. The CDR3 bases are TGCAGTGCTAGTGGACAGGAAGAGACCCAGTACTTC.

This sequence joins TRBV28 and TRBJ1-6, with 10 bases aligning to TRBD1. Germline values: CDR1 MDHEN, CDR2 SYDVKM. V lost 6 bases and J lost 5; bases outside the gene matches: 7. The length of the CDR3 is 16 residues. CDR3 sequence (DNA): TGTGCCAGCAGGGGGACAGGGGCGGACGATAATTCACCCCTCCACTTT. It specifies CASRGTGADDNSPLHF.

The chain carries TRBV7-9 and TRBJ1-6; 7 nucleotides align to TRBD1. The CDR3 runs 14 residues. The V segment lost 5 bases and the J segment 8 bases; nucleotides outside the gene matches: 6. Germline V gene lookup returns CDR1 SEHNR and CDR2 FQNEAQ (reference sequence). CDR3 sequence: CASSIRDSYSPLHF. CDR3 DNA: TGTGCCAGCAGCATCCGGGACAGTTATTCACCCCTCCACTTT. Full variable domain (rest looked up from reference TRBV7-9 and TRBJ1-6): DTGVSQNPRHKITKRGQNVTFRCDPISEHNRLYWYRQTLGQGPEFLTYFQNEAQLEKSRLLSDRFSAERPKGSFSTLEIQRTEQGDSAMYLCASSIRDSYSPLHFGNGTRLTVT.